These T cell receptor beta chains were read from a single sample in a study of shared clonotypes between healthy human individuals. Produced via immunoSEQ multiplex PCR; TCRdb's table is partial and in-frame only. The sample has roughly 2 million clones, 85% to 95% seen once. Input material: naive CD4+ T cells sorted from blood. The receptors stem from a man aged 18 to 30 in good health. Both conserved end residues are part of each CDR3. D genes are given only for firm matches. Clone size is not always given. Where it is, it says once, few, many or a class for expanded clones.

V: TRBV28; D: NA; size: NA; J: TRBJ1-4; CDR3: CASMGAEKLFF; DNA: TGTGCCAGCATGGGGGCGGAAAAACTGTTTTTT
V: TRBV7-8; D: NA; size: NA; J: TRBJ1-1; CDR3: CASSFRAGRSSGTEAFF; DNA: TGTGCCAGCAGCTTTAGGGCAGGGCGATCCTCAGGCACTGAAGCTTTCTTT
V: TRBV14; D: NA; size: NA; J: TRBJ2-1; CDR3: CASSQLRGSYNEQFF; DNA: TGTGCCAGCAGCCAATTGCGGGGTTCGTACAATGAGCAGTTCTTC
V: TRBV11-3; D: NA; size: NA; J: TRBJ2-7; CDR3: CASSLRDGYEQYF; DNA: TGTGCCAGCAGCTTAAGAGACGGATACGAGCAGTACTTC
V: TRBV6-1; D: TRBD1; size: NA; J: TRBJ2-2; CDR3: CASSERRTGGGMNTGELFF; DNA: TGTGCCAGCAGTGAAAGGAGGACAGGGGGCGGGATGAACACCGGGGAGCTGTTTTTT
V: TRBV7-2; D: NA; size: once; J: TRBJ1-5; CDR3: CASSLGVDGNQPQHF; DNA: TGTGCCAGCAGCTTAGGGGTCGACGGCAATCAGCCCCAGCATTTT
V: TRBV28; D: TRBD2; size: once; J: TRBJ2-1; CDR3: CASSLLAGGPNEQFF; DNA: TGTGCCAGCAGTCTACTAGCGGGGGGCCCCAATGAGCAGTTCTTC
V: TRBV21-1; D: NA; size: once; J: TRBJ2-7; CDR3: CASRAFEGKGEQYF; DNA: TGTGCCAGCAGGGCTTTTGAGGGAAAAGGGGAGCAGTACTTC
V: TRBV6-1; D: NA; size: NA; J: TRBJ1-1; CDR3: CASSPYAGLATEAFF; DNA: TGTGCCAGCAGCCCATACGCAGGTTTAGCCACTGAAGCTTTCTTT
V: TRBV28; D: NA; size: NA; J: TRBJ1-2; CDR3: CASIRSGQIYGYTF; DNA: TGTGCCAGCATTCGGAGTGGGCAAATTTATGGCTACACCTTC
V: TRBV7-9; D: TRBD1; size: NA; J: TRBJ2-7; CDR3: CASSRGTGIYEQYF; DNA: TGTGCCAGCAGCCGCGGGACAGGTATATACGAGCAGTACTTC
V: TRBV29-1; D: NA; size: NA; J: TRBJ2-3; CDR3: CSVEDDTDTQYF; DNA: TGCAGCGTTGAAGACGACACAGATACGCAGTATTTT
V: TRBV7-2; D: NA; size: once; J: TRBJ1-1; CDR3: CASSLDSNTEAFF; DNA: TGTGCCAGCAGCTTAGATTCTAACACTGAAGCTTTCTTT
V: TRBV4-1; D: TRBD2; size: NA; J: TRBJ2-1; CDR3: CASSLAPSGINEQFF; DNA: TGCGCCAGCAGCCTGGCGCCCAGCGGGATAAATGAGCAGTTCTTC
V: TRBV19; D: NA; size: NA; J: TRBJ2-4; CDR3: CASSISQGGNIQYF; DNA: TGTGCCAGTAGTATCAGTCAGGGGGGAAACATTCAGTACTTC
V: TRBV25-1; D: NA; size: NA; J: TRBJ1-4; CDR3: CASTSRNEKLFF; DNA: TGTGCCAGCACATCTAGGAATGAAAAACTGTTTTTT
V: TRBV6-1; D: TRBD1; size: NA; J: TRBJ1-5; CDR3: CASSRTGRDQPQHF; DNA: TGTGCCAGCAGTCGGACAGGGCGGGATCAGCCCCAGCATTTT
V: TRBV5-1; D: NA; size: NA; J: TRBJ1-1; CDR3: CASSLEAGLHTEAFF; DNA: TGCGCCAGCAGCTTGGAGGCAGGCCTTCACACTGAAGCTTTCTTT
V: TRBV28; D: NA; size: NA; J: TRBJ2-7; CDR3: CASSLRLAYEQYF; DNA: TGTGCCAGCAGTTTAAGGCTAGCTTACGAGCAGTACTTC
V: TRBV6-6; D: NA; size: NA; J: TRBJ1-2; CDR3: CASSYPGAGGYTF; DNA: TGTGCCAGCAGTTACCCCGGGGCGGGAGGCTACACCTTC
V: TRBV30; D: NA; size: once; J: TRBJ1-2; CDR3: CAWSAANYGYTF; DNA: TGTGCCTGGAGTGCTGCGAACTATGGCTACACCTTC
V: TRBV28; D: TRBD1; size: NA; J: TRBJ2-5; CDR3: CASSSGQAQETQYF; DNA: TGTGCCAGCAGTTCGGGACAGGCGCAAGAGACCCAGTACTTC
V: TRBV10-3; D: TRBD1; size: NA; J: TRBJ1-2; CDR3: CAISEDRVAGYTF; DNA: TGTGCCATCAGTGAAGACAGGGTGGCTGGCTACACCTTC
V: TRBV25-1; D: NA; size: once; J: TRBJ1-1; CDR3: CASSALAGSEAFF; DNA: TGTGCCAGCAGTGCCTTGGCTGGATCTGAAGCTTTCTTT
V: TRBV18; D: NA; size: NA; J: TRBJ2-2; CDR3: CASSQRTVTTGELFF; DNA: TGTGCCAGCTCACAACGGACAGTTACCACCGGGGAGCTGTTTTTT
V: TRBV9; D: NA; size: NA; J: TRBJ2-1; CDR3: CASSVLAERGDEQFF; DNA: TGTGCCAGCAGCGTATTAGCGGAGAGGGGTGATGAGCAGTTCTTC
V: TRBV11-2; D: NA; size: NA; J: TRBJ1-1; CDR3: CASSLDGRVGAFF; DNA: TGTGCCAGCAGCTTAGATGGCAGGGTGGGAGCTTTCTTT
V: TRBV10-1; D: NA; size: NA; J: TRBJ2-3; CDR3: CASSDGMTSGDERRYTQYF; DNA: TGCGCCAGCAGTGATGGTATGACCAGCGGAGACGAACGAAGATACACGCAGTATTTT
V: TRBV19; D: NA; size: NA; J: TRBJ2-1; CDR3: CASSKNNEQFF; DNA: TGTGCCAGTAGTAAGAACAATGAGCAGTTCTTC
V: TRBV2; D: TRBD1; size: once; J: TRBJ2-5; CDR3: CASRDRYQETQYF; DNA: TGTGCCAGCAGGGACAGGTACCAAGAGACCCAGTACTTC
V: TRBV30; D: TRBD1; size: NA; J: TRBJ1-6; CDR3: CAWSRGAGGRSLPLHF; DNA: TGTGCCTGGAGCAGGGGGGCCGGGGGCCGGTCCCTCCCCCTCCACTTT
V: TRBV6-5; D: TRBD2; size: NA; J: TRBJ2-1; CDR3: CASSRIGGSYHEQFF; DNA: TGTGCCAGCAGTCGTATCGGGGGGTCCTACCATGAGCAGTTCTTC